Listed here are 3 T cell receptor beta chains from one sample, sequenced in a study of blood T cell repertoires in COVID-19. The method was immunoSEQ multiplex PCR; TCRdb's version includes in-frame clones alone and lacks a portion of them. Here the sample spans 150,000 to 200,000 clones, less than 85% being singletons. The sequenced sample consisted of peripheral blood. The receptors were gathered from a middle-aged man who had recovered from COVID-19.

The genes are TRBV7-3 and TRBJ2-7; 9 bases agree with TRBD2. This CDR3 is 14 amino acids long. Per germline, CDR1 SGHTA and CDR2 FQGTGA. Unmatched junction bases numbered 4, after V lost 5 bases and J lost 2 bases. For the CDR3, the DNA is TGTGCCAGCAGCCCGACTAGCGGAGCCTACGAGCAGTACTTC. It specifies CASSPTSGAYEQYF. Full variable domain (remainder filled in from reference TRBV7-3 and TRBJ2-7): GAGVSQTPSNKVTEKGKYVELRCDPISGHTALYWYRQSLGQGPEFLIYFQGTGAADDSGLPNDRFFAVRPEGSVSTLKIQRTERGDSAVYLCASSPTSGAYEQYFGPGTRLTVT.

The chain has TRBV11-2 and TRBJ1-1, with D perhaps matching TRBD1 (6 bases). Trimming removed 1 base from V and 6 bases from J, with 9 bases in between. The CDR3 contains 13 residues. Germline V CDR1 and CDR2: SGHAT, FQNNGV. The CDR3 loop reads CASSLAGASEAFF. The CDR3, as DNA: TGTGCCAGCAGCTTAGCAGGGGCCTCTGAAGCTTTCTTT.

The V gene is TRBV5-1, the J gene TRBJ1-6, with D perhaps TRBD1 (5 bases). This CDR3 region has 16 residues. V lost 6 bases to trimming and J lost 6 bases, with 19 bases between them. Germline V gene data show CDR1 as SGHRS and CDR2 as YFSETQ. For the CDR3, the DNA is TGCGCCAGCATCTCCAAGAAAAGGGGCTTTAATTCACCCCTCCACTTT. Translating gives CASISKKRGFNSPLHF.